One sample yielded the 8 T cell receptor beta chains listed below, sequenced in a study of shared clonotypes between healthy human individuals. Generated by immunoSEQ multiplex PCR, the TCRdb table keeps only in-frame clones and is missing some. The data hold about 2.1 million clones, with 90% to 95% observed a single time. Terminally differentiated effector memory CD45RA+ cells were left out of the naive CD8 fraction, which was CD45RO-negative and positively selected for CCR7. The sequenced sample was naive CD8+ T cells from PBMCs. These receptors were taken from a man between 18 and 29 years old in good health. Some clones in this sample may be carry-over from other donors' samples.

This clone was picked up one time. The chain has TRBV15 and TRBJ2-1, with 8 bases matching TRBD2. From germline, CDR1 is LNHNV and CDR2 YYDKDF (reference sequence). The CDR3 has 16 amino acids. The V segment lost 5 bases and the J segment 10 bases; nucleotides outside the gene matches: 16. Here the CDR3 DNA reads TGTGCCACCAGCTCTATAGCGGGACGTCGAGGTGGGGAGCAGTTCTTC. This encodes CATSSIAGRRGGEQFF. Using reference TRBV15 and TRBJ2-1 for the parts outside the CDR3, the full variable domain is DAMVIQNPRYQVTQFGKPVTLSCSQTLNHNVMYWYQQKSSQAPKLLFHYYDKDFNNEADTPDNFQSRRPNTSFCFLDIRSPGLGDTAMYLCATSSIAGRRGGEQFFGPGTRLTVL.

This chain links TRBV28 with TRBJ2-1; D remains ambiguous. This CDR3 comprises 12 residues. From germline, CDR1 is MDHEN and CDR2 SYDVKM. The ends were cut back, 6 bases at V and 10 bases at J, with 13 bases in the middle. This chain's CDR3 is CASSPTWIEQFF. CDR3 bases: TGTGCCAGCAGCCCTACCTGGATAGAGCAGTTCTTC.

Comment on this clone: Other DNA sequences from this sample encode an identical CDR3 as well. This chain's CDR3 is CASGLANNEQFF. The CDR3 DNA follows: TGTGCTAGTGGTTTGGCGAACAATGAGCAGTTCTTC. V is TRBV12-5 and J is TRBJ2-1; D not resolved. The V gene lost 1 base and the J gene lost 5 bases, with 3 bases spanning the gap. This CDR3 spans 12 amino acids. CDR1 and CDR2 (germline): LGHNT, FRNRAP.

This clone has a handful of counts. The gene calls are TRBV11-2 and TRBJ1-1; D is unresolved. Germline V gene sequence: CDR1 SGHAT, CDR2 FQNNGV. CDR3 size: 16 residues. Trimming left V 0 bases short and J 4 bases short, with 15 bases between. This chain's CDR3 is CASSLDGTLVGTEAFF. CDR3 bases: TGTGCCAGCAGCTTAGATGGTACACTAGTCGGCACTGAAGCTTTCTTT.

The chain employs TRBV28 and TRBJ1-5; no firm D call. The V gene's germline CDR1 is MDHEN and CDR2 SYDVKM. The CDR3 totals 14 residues. Trimming took 6 bases from V and 5 from J, leaving 14 bases between them. The CDR3 DNA is TGTGCCAGCAGATCCGACGGGAGAGATCAGCCCCAGCATTTT. Translated, it gives CASRSDGRDQPQHF.

The chain links TRBV5-1 to TRBJ2-5; possible D gene TRBD1, 5 bases. The CDR3 is made up of 16 amino acids. Germline assignment: CDR1 SGHRS and CDR2 YFSETQ. Trimming left V 5 bases short and J 1 base short, with 18 bases between. CDR3 sequence (DNA): TGCGCCAGCAGGGGGCGGATAAGAGAACCCCAAGAGACCCAGTACTTC. It translates to CASRGRIREPQETQYF.

The chain is built from TRBV19 and TRBJ2-1; D might be TRBD2 (5 bases). The length of the CDR3 is 15 residues. V dropped 4 bases and J dropped 2 bases, with 12 bases sitting between them. Per the germline V gene, CDR1 is LNHDA and CDR2 is SQIVND (reference sequence). The CDR3 DNA follows: TGTGCCAGTAGTAATTTCGGGGAAACCTACAATGAGCAGTTCTTC. The encoded protein is CASSNFGETYNEQFF.

The chain employs TRBV10-2 and TRBJ2-3; maybe TRBD1 (5 bases). In germline, CDR1 is WSHSY, CDR2 SAAADI. The CDR3 length is 16 residues. V gave up 4 bases and J gave up 2 bases, with 16 bases separating them. The CDR3 nucleotides read TGCGCCAGCAGTGGGTTGGGGCAGACCTACACAGATACGCAGTATTTT. Protein sequence: CASSGLGQTYTDTQYF.